This TCR beta chain was sequenced in a study of T-cell memory formation after mild COVID-19 (TCRdb year 2021). With regard to the full study: Most TCR sequence clusters were specific to one of the two donors. In two donors, T-cell clones that expanded and contracted after mild COVID-19 were followed by sequencing TCRalpha and TCRbeta repertoires longitudinally. The cohort comprised two young, previously healthy adult volunteers, one female and one male.

Study-wide conclusions, independent of this receptor: The second-wave clones that peaked on day 37 were not confirmed to be SARS-CoV-2 specific. Clones contracting from day 15 to 85 had balanced CD4/CD8 phenotypes, while a second wave expanding from day 15 to 37 was biased towards CD4+. Contracting CD4+ clones were located mainly in the CM and EM memory subsets, whereas CD8+ clones were found to be enriched in EMRA. The study included only a couple of mild cases, and larger cohorts that include severe cases with pre-infection samples were judged to be necessary. Some responding clones were found in pre-infection memory, which suggests that pre-existing cross-reactive memory T cells took part in the SARS-CoV-2 response.

Data came from an Illumina NovaSeq 6000. TCRalpha and TCRbeta cDNA libraries were constructed by 5'RACE with constant-segment primers, with sample barcodes and unique molecular identifiers being introduced. Trizol reagent was used to extract RNA from every sample. The libraries were amplified in two PCR steps, and the second step added a second sample barcode and Illumina TruSeq adapters. Sequencing of libraries was performed on an Illumina NovaSeq with 2 x 150 bp paired-end reads. Under the source paper's analysis protocol: With migec v1.2.7, reads were demultiplexed and then collapsed into UMI-guided consensus sequences. Using mixcr v2.1.11, the UMI consensuses were aligned to TRA and TRB V and J templates and assembled into clonotypes. A clonotype was counted as expanded or contracted only if both edgeR and NoisET called the change significant, with noise models trained on biological replicates. For edgeR calls, the cutoffs were a false discovery rate-adjusted p below 0.01 and a log2 fold-change threshold of 1. As an exploratory analysis of dynamics, max-normalized trajectories of the 1000 most abundant clonotypes were examined by PCA with hierarchical clustering. Each responding clone was given a CD4 or CD8 phenotype based on the CD4+ and CD8+ repertoires, which had been sequenced separately. TCRdb reworked the public reads: Q25 trimming with fastp, MiXCR clone assembly, productive beta chains retained. Entries that share a CDR3 protein sequence are merged under the most common genes and DNA. The V and J calls shown here were made by TCRdb, not taken from the authors' results. This sample holds around 250,000 distinct CDR3 sequences; over 15% were observed only once. Approximately 2.1% of the sample belongs to the ten largest clones.

This clonotype was seen repeatedly, ten times or more. There is no known antigen for this receptor. Germline and junction disagree at one end, which may indicate a read error. From its cysteine to its phenylalanine, the CDR3 spans 14 amino acids. Here the CDR3 DNA is all that survives: 42 bases in frame from base 1. CDR1 and CDR2, looked up from the germline V gene, are KGHDR and SFDVKD. Ficoll-Paque density gradient centrifugation was used to isolate PBMCs. The sequence was collected from an adult woman who had mild COVID-19 (a few samples of this study predate the infection). The sample titles of this study are shuffled in the database, so cell type and time point are left out; the donor was told from shared clones. Material: PBMCs or a T cell subset sorted from them (not recorded which). The rearranged segments are TRBV24-1 and TRBJ1-3; a confident D gene designation cannot be given. The base sequence is TGTGCCACCAGTATCGACGGATCTGCAAACACCATATATTTT. Its product reads: CATSIDGSANTIYF.